This T cell receptor (beta chain) is drawn from a study of T-cell memory formation after mild COVID-19. In the study overall: TCR clusters were largely donor specific. Study-wide findings and caveats: Within pre-infection memory, some responding clones were found, suggesting cross-reactive memory joined.

Trimming took off 3 bases at V and 7 bases at J, with 12 bases between the two ends. The CDR3 sequence is 12 residues long. CDR1 SQVTM and CDR2 ANQGSEA come from the germline V gene. TCRdb analysed the 5' RACE reads with MiXCR anew, one entry per CDR3 protein. The table records approximately 270,000 distinct CDR3 sequences, around 15% of them present only once. This clonotype was detected a few times. What it binds is not known. The chain combines TRBV29-1 with TRBJ1-2; the D gene is possibly TRBD1 (6 bases). The source is a man aged 18 to 35 who had mild COVID-19 (a few samples of this study predate the infection). Cell type and time point are not known. Source material: PBMCs or a T cell subset sorted from them (not recorded which). The CDR3 sequence: CSVEKGDSGYTF. The CDR3 nucleotides are TGCAGCGTTGAGAAGGGGGACTCTGGCTACACCTTC.